The rows below give T cell receptor beta chains drawn from one sample of a study of cytomegalovirus exposure and HLA in healthy donors. The method was immunoSEQ multiplex PCR; TCRdb's version includes in-frame clones alone and lacks a portion of them. The repertoire table contains tens of thousands of clones. The sequenced sample consisted of PBMCs. These receptors originate from a male donor in good health and CMV-seronegative. Each CDR3 is given without its conserved first and last residue. A D gene is named only where the DNA matches it firmly.

CDR3	V	D
ASSTQGNGNTEAF	TRBV5-1	TRBD1
ASSSIPGTSGLTGELF	TRBV28	TRBD2
ASSSRSHNWDRETDTQY	TRBV7-9	TRBD1
ASSSRDRGYNEQF	TRBV9	TRBD1
ASSSIDEQY	TRBV7-9	-
ASSLDGGANQPQH	TRBV11-2	-
ASSIASHYGYT	TRBV19	-
ASSLSTTGWTEAF	TRBV27	-
ASSPSGRGGGYT	TRBV5-1	-
ASSLEGQNTGELF	TRBV11-2	-